Listed below are T cell receptor beta chains from one sample, sequenced in a study of T cell responses to AZD1222 COVID-19 vaccine. Here immunoSEQ multiplex PCR was the method, and the copy in TCRdb shows in-frame clones only, minus some. This sample has roughly 150,000 clones; 88% occur once, and the top ten carry 3.1%. The sample here was peripheral blood, taken 28 days after the second AZD1222 dose. These receptors originate from an adult who received the AZD1222 COVID-19 vaccine. The CDR3 runs from the conserved cysteine through the conserved F or W. The order of the fields is clone size, D gene, V gene, J gene, CDR3 protein, CDR3 DNA. The D gene is left open where the match is weak. Clone size is shown for a subset of rows, as once, few, many or a class of expanded clone.

>.|.|TRBV5-1|TRBJ1-2
CASSYDRSYGYTF
TGCGCCAGCAGCTATGACCGGTCCTATGGCTACACCTTC
>.|TRBD1|TRBV28|TRBJ2-7
CASSYQRGTGGLEQYF
TGTGCCAGCAGTTACCAACGCGGGACAGGGGGCCTCGAGCAGTACTTC
>.|.|TRBV10-3|TRBJ2-2
CAISDGRSHTGELFF
TGTGCCATCAGTGATGGGCGGAGCCACACCGGGGAGCTGTTTTTT
>.|.|TRBV14|TRBJ2-1
CASSPPGGGNEQFF
TGTGCCAGCAGCCCCCCAGGGGGGGGCAATGAGCAGTTCTTC
>.|.|TRBV5-1|TRBJ1-6
CASSLGTANNSPLHF
TGCGCCAGCAGCTTGGGGACAGCCAATAATTCACCCCTCCACTTT
>.|.|TRBV10-3|TRBJ1-2
CAISGGRRAGSGYGYTF
TGTGCCATCAGTGGAGGAAGGCGGGCAGGGTCTGGCTATGGCTACACCTTC
>.|.|TRBV6-5|TRBJ1-3
CASSSLSTPNTIYF
TGTGCCAGCAGTTCCCTCAGCACACCAAACACCATATATTTT
>.|.|TRBV5-4|TRBJ2-2
CASSLAGAGAGELFF
TGTGCCAGCAGCTTGGCGGGGGCGGGAGCCGGGGAGCTGTTTTTT
>.|.|TRBV5-1|TRBJ1-6
CASSLEDNSPLHF
TGCGCCAGCAGCTTGGAGGATAATTCACCCCTCCACTTT
>.|.|TRBV28|TRBJ1-6
CASRWGERAYNSPLHF
TGTGCCAGCAGGTGGGGGGAGAGGGCCTATAATTCACCCCTCCACTTT
>.|.|TRBV6-5|TRBJ2-2
CASISGDGGELFF
TGTGCCAGCATCTCCGGGGATGGCGGGGAGCTGTTTTTT
>.|TRBD1|TRBV13|TRBJ1-1
CASSNKPTGVNTEAFF
TGTGCCAGCAGCAATAAACCCACAGGGGTGAACACTGAAGCTTTCTTT
>.|.|TRBV18|TRBJ1-2
CASSPRQDYGYTF
TGTGCCAGCTCACCACGACAGGACTATGGCTACACCTTC
>once|TRBD1|TRBV4-2|TRBJ2-7
CASSQGVGTGYEQYF
TGTGCCAGCAGCCAAGGAGTCGGGACAGGGTACGAGCAGTACTTC
>.|.|TRBV7-9|TRBJ1-1
CASSLAGQRGEAFF
TGTGCCAGCAGCTTAGCGGGGCAGAGGGGCGAAGCTTTCTTT
>.|.|TRBV28|TRBJ2-4
CASRTPRRHPKNIQYF
TGTGCCAGCAGGACCCCCCGCCGTCATCCCAAAAACATTCAGTACTTC
>.|.|TRBV4-2|TRBJ1-4
CASSQDGAGTNEKLFF
TGTGCCAGCAGCCAAGACGGGGCAGGGACTAATGAAAAACTGTTTTTT
>.|.|TRBV9|TRBJ2-7
CASSGGMGSYEQYF
TGTGCCAGCAGCGGGGGTATGGGTTCCTACGAGCAGTACTTC
>.|.|TRBV4-2|TRBJ2-7
CASSPRTAVPYEQYF
TGTGCCAGCAGCCCCCGGACAGCTGTACCCTACGAGCAGTACTTC
>few|.|TRBV28|TRBJ1-2
CASSLSHSRRGYTF
TGTGCCAGCAGTTTATCTCACTCCCGGAGGGGCTACACCTTC
>once|.|TRBV7-3|TRBJ1-1
CASSSQGLGTEAFF
TGTGCCAGCAGCTCACAGGGTTTGGGCACTGAAGCTTTCTTT
>.|TRBD1|TRBV4-1|TRBJ1-4
CASSPSGQEEKLFF
TGCGCCAGCAGCCCTTCCGGACAGGAGGAAAAACTGTTTTTT
>once|.|TRBV30|TRBJ1-5
CAWSPQADQPQHF
TGTGCCTGGAGTCCACAGGCGGATCAGCCCCAGCATTTT
>.|TRBD1|TRBV10-2|TRBJ1-6
CASSPSGGWNSPLHF
TGCGCCAGCAGCCCGTCAGGGGGTTGGAATTCACCCCTCCACTTT
>.|TRBD2|TRBV6-1|TRBJ2-7
CASSERLAGNYEQYF
TGTGCCAGCAGTGAACGACTAGCGGGGAACTACGAGCAGTACTTC
>.|.|TRBV18|TRBJ1-2
CASSPADSQLYGYTF
TGTGCCAGCTCACCAGCGGACAGTCAACTCTATGGCTACACCTTC
>.|TRBD1|TRBV6-2/TRBV6-3|TRBJ2-1
CASSYPGRTGVGATTVF
TGTGCCAGCAGTTACCCGGGACGGACAGGGGTCGGGGCCACCACAGTCTTC
>.|.|TRBV6-5|TRBJ1-1
CASGSRGEGNTEAFF
TGTGCCAGCGGAAGCAGGGGAGAAGGGAACACTGAAGCTTTCTTT
>.|TRBD2|TRBV5-4|TRBJ2-1
CASSVGLARTSYNEQFF
TGTGCCAGCAGCGTGGGACTAGCGAGAACCTCCTACAATGAGCAGTTCTTC
>once|.|TRBV7-3|TRBJ2-7
CASSLTGGHSYEQYF
TGTGCCAGCAGCCTGACAGGCGGCCACTCCTACGAGCAGTACTTC
>.|.|TRBV4-3|TRBJ1-6
CASSQDISPYPLHF
TGCGCCAGCAGCCAAGATATCTCCCCGTATCCCCTCCACTTT
>.|.|TRBV15|TRBJ2-7
CATSRSGFGAYEQYF
TGTGCCACCAGCAGGTCAGGGTTTGGGGCCTACGAGCAGTACTTC
>once|TRBD2|TRBV19|TRBJ2-5
CASSLLGLAGQETQYF
TGTGCCAGTAGTCTCCTTGGACTAGCGGGGCAGGAGACCCAGTACTTC
>.|.|TRBV27|TRBJ2-7
CASSLKIGRSYEQYF
TGTGCCAGCAGTTTAAAAATCGGGCGGTCCTACGAGCAGTACTTC
>.|.|TRBV5-4|TRBJ2-4
CASSFQGPENIQYF
TGTGCCAGCAGTTTTCAGGGCCCCGAAAACATTCAGTACTTC
>.|.|TRBV30|TRBJ1-1
CAWSPYLDTEAFF
TGTGCCTGGAGTCCTTACCTGGACACTGAAGCTTTCTTT
>.|TRBD1|TRBV28|TRBJ2-7
CASLSPGQGPPYEQYF
TGTGCCAGCCTTTCGCCGGGACAGGGCCCTCCCTACGAGCAGTACTTC
>.|TRBD2|TRBV5-4|TRBJ2-5
CASSLVAGAEQETQYF
TGTGCCAGCAGCTTGGTAGCGGGGGCAGAACAAGAGACCCAGTACTTC
>.|TRBD1|TRBV6-1|TRBJ1-2
CASSEASRGHYGYTF
TGTGCCAGCAGTGAAGCGTCGAGGGGGCATTATGGCTACACCTTC
>.|.|TRBV6-1|TRBJ1-1
CASSDRGTEAFF
TGTGCCAGCAGTGACAGGGGAACTGAAGCTTTCTTT
>.|.|TRBV28|TRBJ2-1
CASSLGFQQFF
TGTGCCAGCAGTTTGGGTTTTCAGCAGTTCTTC
>.|.|TRBV24-1|TRBJ2-1
CATSDPLQNEQFF
TGTGCCACCAGTGACCCTCTACAGAATGAGCAGTTCTTC